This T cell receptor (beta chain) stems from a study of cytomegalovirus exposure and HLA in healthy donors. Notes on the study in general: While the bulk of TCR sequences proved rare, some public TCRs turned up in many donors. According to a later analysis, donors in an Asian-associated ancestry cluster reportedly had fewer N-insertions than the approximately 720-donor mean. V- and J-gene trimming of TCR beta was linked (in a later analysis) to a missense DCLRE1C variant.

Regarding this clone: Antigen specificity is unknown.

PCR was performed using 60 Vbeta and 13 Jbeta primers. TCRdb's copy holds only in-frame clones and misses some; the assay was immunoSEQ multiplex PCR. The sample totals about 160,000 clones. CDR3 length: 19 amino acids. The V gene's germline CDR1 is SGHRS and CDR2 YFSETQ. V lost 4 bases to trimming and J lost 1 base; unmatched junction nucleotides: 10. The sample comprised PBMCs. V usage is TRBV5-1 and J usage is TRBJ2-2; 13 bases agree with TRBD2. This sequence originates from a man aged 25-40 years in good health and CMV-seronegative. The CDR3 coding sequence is TGCGCCAGCAGCAAACCCCGAACTAGCGGGAGGGGGAACACCGGGGAGCTGTTTTTT. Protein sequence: CASSKPRTSGRGNTGELFF.